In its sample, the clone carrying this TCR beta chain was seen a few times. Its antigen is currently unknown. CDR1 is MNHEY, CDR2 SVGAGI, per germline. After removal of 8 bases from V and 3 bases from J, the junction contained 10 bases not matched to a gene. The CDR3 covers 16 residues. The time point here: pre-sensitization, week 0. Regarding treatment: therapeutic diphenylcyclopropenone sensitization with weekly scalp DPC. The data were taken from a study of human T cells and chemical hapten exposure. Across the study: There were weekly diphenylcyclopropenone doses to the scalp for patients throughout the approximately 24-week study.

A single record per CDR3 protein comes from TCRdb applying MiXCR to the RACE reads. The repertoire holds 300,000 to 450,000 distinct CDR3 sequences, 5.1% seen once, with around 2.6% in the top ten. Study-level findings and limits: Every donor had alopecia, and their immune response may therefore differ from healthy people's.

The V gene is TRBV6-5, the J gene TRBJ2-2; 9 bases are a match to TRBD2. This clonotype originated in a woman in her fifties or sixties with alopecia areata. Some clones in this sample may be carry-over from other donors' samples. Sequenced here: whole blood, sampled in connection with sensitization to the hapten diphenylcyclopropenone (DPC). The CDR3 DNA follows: TGTGCCAGCGGCGGAGTAGCGGGAGTGGACACCGGGGAGCTGTTTTTT. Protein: CASGGVAGVDTGELFF.